These T cell receptor beta chains were read from a single sample in a study of shared clonotypes between healthy human individuals. The method was immunoSEQ multiplex PCR; TCRdb's version includes in-frame clones alone and lacks a portion of them. Counted here are more than 850,000 clones, around 82% occurring once; the ten biggest clones make up approximately 0.5%. The sequencing sample was made of memory CD4+ T cells from PBMCs. These receptors all stem from a man aged 18 to 35 in good health. Some clones in this sample may be carry-over from other donors' samples. Each CDR3 is given with its conserved first and last residue. A D gene is named only where the DNA matches it firmly. Clone size is not always given. Where it is, it says once, few, many or a class for expanded clones.

TRBV28	TRBJ2-7	TRBD1	.	TGTGCCAGCAGTTTAAAAAGACAGGGGGCGGGCGAGCAGTACTTC	CASSLKRQGAGEQYF
TRBV27	TRBJ2-5	.	.	TGTGCCAGCAGTCTCCTAGCAGAAGAGACCCAGTACTTC	CASSLLAEETQYF
TRBV18	TRBJ1-2	TRBD1	.	TGTGCCAGCTCACCACTTCGACAGGGTTATGGCTACACCTTC	CASSPLRQGYGYTF
TRBV5-1	TRBJ2-1	TRBD2	.	TGCGCCAGCAGCTTGGCTAGCGGGAGGAAATGGTACAATGAGCAGTTCTTC	CASSLASGRKWYNEQFF
TRBV19	TRBJ1-2	.	once	TGTGCCAGTATCGGGCGTGATAACTATGGCTACACCTTC	CASIGRDNYGYTF
TRBV11-2	TRBJ1-3	.	.	TGTGCCAGCAGCCGAGGTCAGGTCCCTGGAAACACCATATATTTT	CASSRGQVPGNTIYF
TRBV10-2	TRBJ2-3	TRBD1	.	TGCGCCAGCAGCCCCGGGGGGAGGGACAGGGGCACAGATACGCAGTATTTT	CASSPGGRDRGTDTQYF
TRBV5-6	TRBJ2-7	.	.	TGTGCCAGCAGCTTGCACCTAACACCCATCAACGAGCAGTACTTC	CASSLHLTPINEQYF
TRBV29-1	TRBJ2-3	TRBD2	.	TGCAGCGTTGGTAAAGGTCTAGCGGGAGAAAGTAGGATAGATACGCAGTATTTT	CSVGKGLAGESRIDTQYF
TRBV28	TRBJ1-2	.	.	TGTGCCAGCAGTCCACCCCCTGGCTACACCTTC	CASSPPPGYTF
TRBV18	TRBJ2-6	.	.	TGTGCCAGCTCACCTACTCACGCCAGGGGTGGCGGGGCCAACGTCCTGACTTTC	CASSPTHARGGGANVLTF
TRBV28	TRBJ2-3	.	.	TGTGCCAGCAGTTTATTAGTTTCTCGCACAGATACGCAGTATTTT	CASSLLVSRTDTQYF
TRBV10-2	TRBJ1-5	TRBD1	.	TGCGCCAGCATGAAGACAGGGAATCAGCCCCAGCATTTT	CASMKTGNQPQHF
TRBV9	TRBJ2-4	.	.	TGTGCCAGCAGCGTAGGCTTAGGGGACATTCAGTACTTC	CASSVGLGDIQYF
TRBV9	TRBJ2-7	.	.	TGTGCCAGCAGCGTACTTGACGGCGAGCAGTACTTC	CASSVLDGEQYF
TRBV7-2	TRBJ1-1	.	few	TGTGCCAGCAGCTTAGCCAACCCTGAAGCTTTCTTT	CASSLANPEAFF
TRBV18	TRBJ2-1	.	.	TGTGCCAGCTCACCGTCTGTAGTCGGGCCAAGCGAGAATGAGCAGTTCTTC	CASSPSVVGPSENEQFF
TRBV7-2	TRBJ1-5	.	.	TGTGCCAGCAGCTTAAGGAGCAATCAGCCCCAGCATTTT	CASSLRSNQPQHF
TRBV11-2	TRBJ2-7	.	few	TGTGCCAGCAGCTTGCAGCGACGGGGGTACGAGCAGTACTTC	CASSLQRRGYEQYF
TRBV4-2	TRBJ2-4	TRBD2	.	TGTGCCAGCAGCCAAGATCTAGGTAGCGGGAGGGCCACCGCCAAAAACATTCAGTACTTC	CASSQDLGSGRATAKNIQYF
TRBV6-1	TRBJ1-5	.	.	TGTGCCAGCATACGGGGGGGGAGCAATCAGCCCCAGCATTTT	CASIRGGSNQPQHF
TRBV5-1	TRBJ1-4	.	.	TGCGCCAGCAGCTCTGGGGGCCAGACCGGTGAAAAACTGTTTTTT	CASSSGGQTGEKLFF